The next 4 T cell receptor beta chains were all read from a single sample in a study of OX40 agonist ivuxolimab in advanced cancers. The protocol used for the library was the immunoSEQ multiplex PCR assay. TCRdb limited this immuneACCESS table to in-frame rearrangements with V and J called. A share of clones is missing; checked studies link under half to unresolved V genes, and the rest is unexplained. For this sample there are 70,000 to 95,000 clones; more than 85% appear just once. The ten largest make up approximately 7.7% of the sample. The specimen comprised CD4+ or CD8+ T cells sorted from blood, sampled in a trial of the OX40 agonist ivuxolimab. The receptors here all came from an adult with an advanced solid tumor such as melanoma, head and neck, liver or kidney cancer.

The gene calls are TRBV5-1 and TRBJ2-1, with 10 bases lining up with TRBD2. In germline, CDR1 is SGHRS, CDR2 YFSETQ. The CDR3 contains 15 residues. V shed 4 bases and J 8 bases; nucleotides not matched to a gene: 9. CDR3 region: CASSPDSGRWDEQFF. CDR3 coding DNA: TGCGCCAGCAGCCCGGATAGCGGGAGGTGGGATGAGCAGTTCTTC.

CDR3 sequence reads: CASSEFRLAGGRTDTQYF. CDR3 in DNA: TGTGCCAGCAGTGAATTCCGACTAGCGGGAGGGAGGACAGATACGCAGTATTTT. The gene calls are TRBV25-1 and TRBJ2-3; 14 bases are a match to TRBD2. CDR3 size: 18 residues. The V gene's germline CDR1 is MGHDK and CDR2 SYGVNS. The V gene end was trimmed by 1 base and the J gene end by 3 bases; junction bases not matched to a gene: 6.

The CDR3 reads CASGGTPSSGNTIYF. Written as DNA, the CDR3 is TGCGCCAGCGGGGGGACACCCTCCTCTGGAAACACCATATATTTT. The genes are TRBV10-2 and TRBJ1-3; D possibly corresponds to TRBD1 (6 bases). The germline gives CDR1 WSHSY, CDR2 SAAADI. V was shortened by 8 bases and J by 0 bases, with 14 bases between the two germline ends. The CDR3 loop spans 15 amino acids.

The rearrangement joins TRBV5-5 to TRBJ1-3, with D possibly TRBD1 on 5 matching bases. Trimming took off 4 bases at V and 4 bases at J, with 12 bases between the two ends. The CDR3 sequence is 14 residues long. Germline CDR1 is SGHKS and CDR2 is YYEKEE (reference sequence). CDR3 DNA: TGTGCCAGCAGCCCAGGGATTGCAGGAAACACCATATATTTT. Its translation: CASSPGIAGNTIYF.